These 25 T cell receptor beta chains were all obtained from the same sample, sequenced in a study of identifying expanded T cells in peripheral blood. Assay: immunoSEQ multiplex PCR; the TCRdb copy retains only in-frame clones and omits some. The sample holds about 130,000 clones, less than 90% seen once. The sequencing sample was made of blood. These receptors were obtained from a person aged 18 to 69 in good health.

Here the CDR3 reads CASSLAKESGELFF. CDR3 sequence (DNA): TGTGCCAGCAGCTTAGCTAAGGAATCCGGGGAGCTGTTTTTT. V is TRBV7-9 and J is TRBJ2-2, with D unclear. Germline V lookup: CDR1 SEHNR, CDR2 FQNEAQ (reference sequence). The CDR3 loop spans 14 amino acids. The V end was cut by 0 bases, the J end by 6 bases, with 8 bases between.

The chain couples TRBV7-3 to TRBJ2-1; 11 positions match TRBD2. The CDR3 has 19 amino acids. Germline assignment: CDR1 SGHTA and CDR2 FQGTGA. With 1 base clipped from V and 10 bases from J, the junction kept 18 bases outside the gene matches. The chain's CDR3 is CASSLNEGVSGRAAGEQFF. The CDR3 DNA follows: TGTGCCAGCAGCTTAAATGAGGGCGTTAGCGGGAGGGCCGCGGGAGAGCAGTTCTTC. The whole variable domain, remainder taken from reference TRBV7-3 and TRBJ2-1, is GAGVSQTPSNKVTEKGKYVELRCDPISGHTALYWYRQSLGQGPEFLIYFQGTGAADDSGLPNDRFFAVRPEGSVSTLKIQRTERGDSAVYLCASSLNEGVSGRAAGEQFFGPGTRLTVL.

This clone turned up a few times. The chain employs TRBV5-1 and TRBJ1-2; no definite D call. The germline V and J ends were trimmed by 1 base and 3 bases, with 10 bases remaining between them. Germline lookup yields CDR1 SGHRS and CDR2 YFSETQ. There are 14 residues in the CDR3. CDR3 DNA: TGCGCCAGCAGCTTGTTAGGCATAGACTATGGCTACACCTTC. It yields the protein CASSLLGIDYGYTF.

This clone was counted only a few times. J is TRBJ2-1 and V is TRBV29-1, with 9 bases lining up with TRBD2. V lost 3 bases to trimming and J lost 5 bases; unmatched junction nucleotides: 11. Looked up from germline, CDR1 is SQVTM and CDR2 is ANQGSEA. There are 16 residues in the CDR3. CDR3 DNA: TGCAGCGTTGAGCGAGCGGGAGGCCCCATCCACAATGAGCAGTTCTTC. It translates to CSVERAGGPIHNEQFF.

This sequence joins TRBV5-4 and TRBJ2-7; D is unresolved. Deletions cut 0 bases from V and 5 bases from J, with 15 bases between. This CDR3 is built from 15 residues. Per the germline V gene, CDR1 is SGHNT and CDR2 is YYREEE (reference sequence). Written as DNA, the CDR3 is TGTGCCAGCAGCTTGGGTCCCGCCAACCAGAACGAGCAGTACTTC. This translates into CASSLGPANQNEQYF.

As for this clone: Since the CDR3 does not end with the conserved phenylalanine or tryptophan, this likely comes from a read error. Because the CDR3's place on the DNA is in doubt, the DNA is left out and the CDR3 is given as listed by TCRdb. The V call is TRBV20-1, the J call TRBJ2-7; the table calls TRBD1, which could not be checked here. Germline assignment: CDR1 DFQATT and CDR2 SNEGSKA (reference sequence). The CDR3 is 10 amino acids long, termini counted. The CDR3 loop reads CSARPGTGSL.

This clone showed up just a few times. The chain is built from TRBV6-5 and TRBJ1-6; 7 bases match TRBD1. The ends lost 8 bases at V and 14 bases at J; junction bases unmatched: 12. The germline V gene encodes CDR1 MNHEY and CDR2 SVGAGI. CDR3 length: 13 amino acids. In nucleotides, the CDR3 is TGTGCCAGCGGGACAGCCCTTCTTAGGGCCCTCCACTTT. This sequence encodes CASGTALLRALHF.

This CDR3 is CASSVSGTGVYEQYF. In nucleotides, the CDR3 is TGTGCCAGCAGCGTATCGGGGACAGGAGTGTACGAGCAGTACTTC. The J gene is TRBJ2-7, the V gene TRBV9; 8 nucleotides agree with TRBD1. The junction had 7 bases not matched to a gene; V was cut back by 1 base and J by 4 bases. The CDR3 extends over 15 amino acids. Germline V gives CDR1 SGDLS, CDR2 YYNGEE.

This clone has just a few counts. This chain joins TRBV7-2 and TRBJ1-3; D not resolved. Trimming removed 1 base at V and 4 bases at J, with 11 bases between. The CDR3 extends over 15 amino acids. CDR1 and CDR2 (germline): SGHTA, FQGNSA. The CDR3 sequence is CASSLVGGYGNTIYF. In DNA form, the CDR3 reads TGTGCCAGCAGCTTAGTGGGCGGGTACGGAAACACCATATATTTT.

The chain uses TRBV6-1 and TRBJ1-2, with D possibly TRBD1 on 6 matching bases. V lost 4 bases and J lost 5, with 11 bases in between. CDR3 length: 13 amino acids. The V gene's germline CDR1 is MNHNS and CDR2 SASEGT. In nucleotides, the CDR3 is TGTGCCAGCAGTGTCCAGGGGCCATATGGCTACACCTTC. This encodes CASSVQGPYGYTF.

The sample holds one count of this clone. This chain links TRBV28 with TRBJ1-5, with D unresolved. This CDR3 comprises 15 residues. The germline CDR1 and CDR2 sequences are MDHEN and SYDVKM. Trimming pared 3 bases from V and 11 bases from J, leaving 20 bases between. For the CDR3, the DNA is TGTGCCAGCAGTTTGAGTCAAGGCCCAGTTAGGGCCCAGCATTTT. This encodes CASSLSQGPVRAQHF.

This rearrangement joins TRBV21-1 to TRBJ2-7; TRBD1 is the table's D call and was not checked against the DNA. TRBV21-1 is annotated as a pseudogene. There are 16 residues in the CDR3. CDR3 sequence reads: CASSKADRGPGYEQYF. For the CDR3, the DNA is TGTGCCAGCAGCAAAGCCGACAGGGGGCCAGGGTACGAGCAGTACTTC.

The rearrangement joins TRBV10-1 to TRBJ1-1; possible D gene TRBD1, 5 bases. V lost 5 bases, J lost 1 base, and 11 bases lay in between. This CDR3 comprises 14 residues. Looked up from germline, CDR1 is WNHNN and CDR2 is SYGVQD (reference sequence). This CDR3 is CASSRGQGNTEAFF. The DNA of the CDR3 is TGCGCCAGCAGTCGTGGACAAGGGAACACTGAAGCTTTCTTT.

V usage is TRBV19 and J usage is TRBJ2-2; tentatively, D is TRBD2 (5 bases). From germline, CDR1 is LNHDA and CDR2 SQIVND (reference sequence). The V end was cut by 7 bases, the J end by 3 bases, with 18 bases between. This CDR3 spans 16 amino acids. The CDR3 loop reads CASTSLGLTYTGELFF. As DNA, the CDR3 is TGTGCCAGTACCTCACTCGGACTCACCTACACCGGGGAGCTGTTTTTT.

This clone was seen only once. The chain couples TRBV30 to TRBJ2-3, with D perhaps matching TRBD2 (7 bases). Per the germline V gene, CDR1 is GTSNPN and CDR2 is SVGIG (reference sequence). V was trimmed by 0 bases and J by 5 bases, leaving 12 bases between them. The CDR3 contains 14 residues. In DNA, the CDR3 is TGTGCCTGGAGTGTGGGGGGGGCTAGAGATACGCAGTATTTT. Translating it yields CAWSVGGARDTQYF.

The chain has TRBV30 and TRBJ1-2; D remains unclear. Germline V gives CDR1 GTSNPN, CDR2 SVGIG (reference sequence). V was pared by 3 bases and J by 2 bases, with 16 bases between. The length of the CDR3 is 15 residues. CDR3 coding DNA: TGTGCCTGGAGCCGCCCCCAGATCCGGAACTATGGCTACACCTTC. Translated: CAWSRPQIRNYGYTF.

This chain links TRBV2 with TRBJ2-5; D is undetermined. Between the trimmed V and J ends, which lost 4 bases and 2 bases, there was a span of 8 bases. The CDR3 has 13 amino acids. CDR1 is SNHLY, CDR2 FYNNEI, per germline. DNA for the CDR3: TGTGCCAGCAGTGTTCCCCGGCAAGAGACCCAGTACTTC. Translated, it gives CASSVPRQETQYF.

The chain is built from TRBV2 and TRBJ2-3; 7 nucleotides agree with TRBD1. This CDR3 comprises 14 residues. The V gene end was trimmed by 6 bases and the J gene end by 2 bases; junction bases not matched to a gene: 5. Per the germline V gene, CDR1 is SNHLY and CDR2 is FYNNEI. The DNA of the CDR3 is TGTGCCAGCAGGGGACAGTATCTCACAGATACGCAGTATTTT. It encodes CASRGQYLTDTQYF.

J is TRBJ1-1 and V is TRBV5-4; 11 nucleotides line up with TRBD1. V shed 4 bases and J 6 bases; nucleotides not matched to a gene: 8. Germline V gives CDR1 SGHNT, CDR2 YYREEE (reference sequence). CDR3 size: 15 residues. The CDR3 protein is CASSPGQGASAEAFF. The CDR3 coding sequence is TGTGCCAGCAGCCCCGGACAGGGGGCTAGCGCTGAAGCTTTCTTT. Filled out from reference TRBV5-4 and TRBJ1-1, the complete variable domain reads ETGVTQSPTHLIKTRGQQVTLRCSSQSGHNTVSWYQQALGQGPQFIFQYYREEENGRGNFPPRFSGLQFPNYSSELNVNALELDDSALYLCASSPGQGASAEAFFGQGTRLTVV.

The rearrangement links TRBV29-1 to TRBJ2-3, with D unresolved. The germline V and J ends were trimmed by 4 bases and 2 bases, with 13 bases remaining between them. This CDR3 contains 14 residues. Germline V gives CDR1 SQVTM, CDR2 ANQGSEA. CDR3 amino acids: CSVARSMPTDTQYF. CDR3 nucleotides: TGCAGCGTTGCCCGGAGCATGCCCACAGATACGCAGTATTTT.

This clone was detected only once. The chain employs TRBV12-2 and TRBJ2-5; the listed D gene, TRBD2, was not tested against the DNA. TRBV12-2 is noted as a pseudogene. This CDR3 contains 16 residues. The CDR3 sequence is CASRSSEGRTQETQYF. CDR3 nucleotides: TGTGCAAGTCGCTCGAGTGAGGGCAGGACTCAAGAGACCCAGTACTTC.

The rearrangement links TRBV10-3 to TRBJ2-5; D is uncertain. This CDR3 has 13 residues. Trimming cost V 3 bases and J 2 bases, with 7 bases left between them. Germline CDR1 is ENHRY and CDR2 is SYGVKD. The CDR3: CAISDRVQETQYF. For the CDR3, the DNA is TGTGCCATCAGTGACCGGGTTCAAGAGACCCAGTACTTC.

The V and J genes are TRBV27 and TRBJ2-7; either TRBD1 or TRBD2 may fit D (5 bases each). This CDR3 is 14 amino acids long. Deletions cut 5 bases from V and 1 base from J, with 12 bases between. The germline gives CDR1 MNHEY, CDR2 SMNVEV (reference sequence). The CDR3 nucleotides read TGTGCCAGCAGTAGGGACGGGATTTCCTACGAGCAGTACTTC. Protein sequence: CASSRDGISYEQYF.

The J gene is TRBJ2-1, the V gene TRBV4-1; D might be TRBD2 (5 bases). The CDR3 consists of 14 residues. CDR1 and CDR2 (germline): MGHRA, YSYEKL. V lost 3 bases, J lost 5 bases, and 11 bases lay in between. As DNA, the CDR3 is TGCGCCAGCAGCCACGGGGTCCCTCACAATGAGCAGTTCTTC. Residues: CASSHGVPHNEQFF.

The V and J genes are TRBV2 and TRBJ2-3, with D unresolved. V was shortened by 4 bases and J by 0 bases, with 11 bases between the two germline ends. Germline CDR1 and CDR2: SNHLY and FYNNEI. The CDR3 is made up of 15 amino acids. Written as DNA, the CDR3 is TGTGCCAGCAGTGTTAGCCGACTTAGCACAGATACGCAGTATTTT. Protein sequence: CASSVSRLSTDTQYF.